The 13 T cell receptor beta chains presented below share a single source sample, sequenced in a study of glioma-infiltrating T cells after dendritic cell vaccination. Documented time point: after dendritic cell vaccination, including at tumor progression/relapse. The assay was immunoSEQ multiplex PCR, and TCRdb's table has in-frame clones only and misses some. The sample includes almost 90,000 clones, under 85% of them seen just once. The sequences come from blood, collected after dendritic cell vaccination. The receptors originated from a human donor with glioblastoma.

The chain couples TRBV6-1 to TRBJ1-6, with TRBD1 matching over 10 bases. The junction had 4 bases not matched to a gene; V was cut back by 8 bases and J by 9 bases. Germline loops: CDR1 MNHNS, CDR2 SASEGT. The CDR3 sequence is 13 residues long. Written as DNA, the CDR3 is TGTGCCAGCTGCGACAGGGGGCTTTCACCCCTCCACTTT. It yields the protein CASCDRGLSPLHF.

V is TRBV5-1 and J is TRBJ1-1, with 9 positions matching TRBD1. The CDR3 is 13 amino acids. The germline V gene has CDR1 SGHRS and CDR2 YFSETQ. V gave up 3 bases and J gave up 8 bases; unmatched junction bases: 5. The DNA of the CDR3 is TGCGCCAGCAGCTCGGGACAGGGCGTAGAAGCTTTCTTT. This codes for CASSSGQGVEAFF.

This chain connects TRBV15 to TRBJ1-5; D gene unclear. The CDR3 has 14 amino acids. Deletions cut 0 bases from V and 5 bases from J, with 8 bases between. Germline CDR1 and CDR2: LNHNV and YYDKDF (reference sequence). The CDR3 loop reads CATSRDPGDQPQHF. In DNA form, the CDR3 reads TGTGCCACCAGCAGAGATCCGGGTGATCAGCCCCAGCATTTT.

The J gene is TRBJ2-2, the V gene TRBV7-8; weak D call: TRBD2 (7 bases). V was shortened by 7 bases and J by 7 bases, with 19 bases between the two germline ends. Germline CDR1 SGHVS, CDR2 FQNEAQ. This CDR3 region has 15 residues. DNA of the CDR3: TGTGCCAGCACCAACAGGGAGGGGGTTCACGGGGAGCTGTTTTTT. Its translation: CASTNREGVHGELFF. The complete variable domain, with remaining parts taken from reference TRBV7-8 and TRBJ2-2, reads GAGVSQSPRYKVAKRGQDVALRCDPISGHVSLFWYQQALGQGPEFLTYFQNEAQLDKSGLPSDRFFAERPEGSVSTLKIQRTQQEDSAVYLCASTNREGVHGELFFGEGSRLTVL.

This clone is a singleton in its sample. The chain couples TRBV19 to TRBJ2-2; 9 bases fit TRBD1. CDR1 is LNHDA and CDR2 is SQIVND in the germline V gene (reference sequence). The CDR3 runs 13 residues. J gave up 5 bases and V 7 bases, and 2 bases lay outside the gene matches. The CDR3 sequence is CASKGQGTGELFF. CDR3 nucleotide sequence: TGTGCCAGTAAGGGACAGGGAACCGGGGAGCTGTTTTTT.

This chain connects TRBV6-5 to TRBJ1-5, with a tentative D call TRBD1 (5 bases). The germline gives CDR1 MNHEY, CDR2 SVGAGI. V gave up 0 bases and J gave up 4 bases, with 13 bases separating them. This CDR3 has 16 amino acids. In nucleotides, the CDR3 is TGTGCCAGCAGTTACTCCAGGCAGGGCCTAAATCAGCCCCAGCATTTT. As protein: CASSYSRQGLNQPQHF.

The chain carries TRBV10-3 and TRBJ2-2; 8 nucleotides match TRBD2. The junction had 7 bases not matched to a gene; V was cut back by 0 bases and J by 4 bases. The CDR3 is 17 residues long. The germline gives CDR1 ENHRY, CDR2 SYGVKD. The chain's CDR3 is CAISESIGGAGTGELFF. For the CDR3, the DNA is TGTGCCATCAGTGAGTCAATCGGGGGGGCAGGCACCGGGGAGCTGTTTTTT.

The rearrangement uses TRBV29-1 and TRBJ2-1; TRBD2 agrees at 9 bases. CDR1 and CDR2 from the germline V gene are SQVTM and ANQGSEA. The trim removed 4 bases at V and 9 bases at J, leaving 19 bases unmatched. This CDR3 is built from 17 residues. DNA for the CDR3: TGCAGCGTTGGGGGCTTTGGTGGTACTAGCGGGTACGGTGAGCAGTTCTTC. The encoded protein is CSVGGFGGTSGYGEQFF.

The chain combines TRBV7-7 with TRBJ2-7; TRBD2 agrees at 7 bases. CDR3 length equals 13 residues. V lost 5 bases and J lost 7; bases outside the gene matches: 8. Germline loops: CDR1 SSHAT, CDR2 FNYEAQ (reference sequence). The chain's CDR3 is CASSHNLRGEQYF. The CDR3 coding sequence is TGTGCCAGCAGCCACAATCTGCGGGGGGAGCAGTACTTC. The full variable domain, its missing parts supplied by reference TRBV7-7 and TRBJ2-7, is GAGVSQSPRYKVTKRGQDVTLRCDPISSHATLYWYQQALGQGPEFLTYFNYEAQPDKSGLPSDRFSAERPEGSISTLTIQRTEQRDSAMYRCASSHNLRGEQYFGPGTRLTVT.

This clone has just one count. V is TRBV29-1 and J is TRBJ1-1; D may be TRBD1 (6 bases). In germline, CDR1 is SQVTM, CDR2 ANQGSEA. The CDR3 spans 13 residues. V was clipped by 4 bases and J by 4 bases, with 13 bases between them. CDR3 nucleotides: TGCAGCGTTGGGATGGCAGGGGCCACTGAAGCTTTCTTT. This encodes CSVGMAGATEAFF.

The V and J genes are TRBV10-3 and TRBJ2-3, with D possibly matching TRBD2 (6 bases). Germline V gene data show CDR1 as ENHRY and CDR2 as SYGVKD. There are 12 residues in the CDR3. The ends were cut back, 9 bases at V and 7 bases at J, with 14 bases in the middle. The CDR3: CAIARGGNTQYF. CDR3 in DNA: TGTGCCATAGCGAGGGGCGGGAATACGCAGTATTTT.

The rearrangement uses TRBV6-1 and TRBJ2-3; 8 nucleotides align to TRBD1. V lost 5 bases and J lost 3; bases outside the gene matches: 7. CDR3 length: 15 amino acids. Germline V lookup: CDR1 MNHNS, CDR2 SASEGT. CDR3 nucleotide sequence: TGTGCCAGCAGTACGACAGGGGAGATTACAGATACGCAGTATTTT. This translates into CASSTTGEITDTQYF.

With respect to this clone: Other DNA sequences in this specimen translate into the identical CDR3. This chain connects TRBV5-1 to TRBJ1-5, with D perhaps matching TRBD1 (5 bases). Trimming shortened V by 4 bases and J by 2 bases, and 13 bases separated the two germline ends. CDR1 is SGHRS and CDR2 is YFSETQ in the germline V gene. The CDR3 sequence is 15 residues long. CDR3 residues: CASSLNTGGNQPQHF. DNA for the CDR3: TGCGCCAGCAGCCTGAACACAGGAGGCAATCAGCCCCAGCATTTT.